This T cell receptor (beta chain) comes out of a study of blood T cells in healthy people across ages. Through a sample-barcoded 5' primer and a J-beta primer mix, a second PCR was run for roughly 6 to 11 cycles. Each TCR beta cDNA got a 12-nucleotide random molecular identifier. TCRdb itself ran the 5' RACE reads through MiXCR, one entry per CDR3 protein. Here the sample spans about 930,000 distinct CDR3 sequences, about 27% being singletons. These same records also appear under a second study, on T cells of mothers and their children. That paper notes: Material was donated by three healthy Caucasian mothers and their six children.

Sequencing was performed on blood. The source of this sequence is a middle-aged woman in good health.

The CDR3 region is CASRKNAGGYSYEQYF. The CDR3 DNA reads as TGTGCCAGCAGGAAAAACGCAGGGGGCTACTCCTACGAGCAGTACTTC. The chain recombines TRBV11-2 with TRBJ2-7; 8 nucleotides agree with TRBD1. Germline values: CDR1 SGHAT, CDR2 FQNNGV. CDR3 length: 16 amino acids. J was trimmed by 0 bases and V by 6 bases; bases with no gene match: 10.